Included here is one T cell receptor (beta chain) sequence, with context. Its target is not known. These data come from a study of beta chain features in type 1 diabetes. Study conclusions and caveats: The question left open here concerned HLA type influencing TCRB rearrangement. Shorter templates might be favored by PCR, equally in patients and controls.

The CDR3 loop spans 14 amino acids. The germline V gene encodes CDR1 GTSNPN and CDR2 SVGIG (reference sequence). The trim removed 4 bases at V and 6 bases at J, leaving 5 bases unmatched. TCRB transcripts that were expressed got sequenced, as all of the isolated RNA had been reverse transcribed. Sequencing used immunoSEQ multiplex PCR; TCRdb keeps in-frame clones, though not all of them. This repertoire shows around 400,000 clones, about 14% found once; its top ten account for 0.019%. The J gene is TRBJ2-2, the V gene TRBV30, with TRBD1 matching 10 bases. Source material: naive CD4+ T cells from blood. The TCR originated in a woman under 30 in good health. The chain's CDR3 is CAWKGTGVPGELFF. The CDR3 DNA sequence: TGTGCCTGGAAGGGGACAGGGGTCCCCGGGGAGCTGTTTTTT.